Below, 32 T cell receptor beta chains from the same sample are listed, as sequenced in a study of cytomegalovirus exposure and HLA in healthy donors. Use of 60 Vbeta and 13 Jbeta primers characterized the PCR. Assay used: immunoSEQ multiplex PCR; TCRdb lists only in-frame clones, some missing. The sample has about 120,000 clones, roughly two thirds seen once. The sample was PBMCs. The receptors shown here come from a man aged 30 to 45 in good health and CMV-seropositive.

This clone was seen only a few times. V gene TRBV6-6 combines with J gene TRBJ1-2; TRBD1 aligns across 8 bases. V shed 6 bases, J shed 8 bases, and the junction held 2 bases outside the gene matches. This CDR3 region has 11 residues. The germline V gene encodes CDR1 MNHNY and CDR2 SVGAGI (reference sequence). CDR3 in DNA: TGTGCCAGCAGGACAGGGGACGGCTACACCTTC. It specifies CASRTGDGYTF.

CDR3 coding DNA: TGCGCCAGCAGCCAAGCCCTCGCAGATACGCAGTATTTT. Encoded protein: CASSQALADTQYF. V usage is TRBV4-3 and J usage is TRBJ2-3; D is ambiguous. Trimming cost V 1 base and J 4 bases, with 6 bases left between them. CDR1 LGHNA and CDR2 YSLEER come from the germline V gene. The CDR3 runs to 13 residues.

CDR3 coding DNA: TGCGCCAGCAGCGCCCTATTACTAGCGAGACTCACAGATACGCAGTATTTT. Amino acid sequence: CASSALLLARLTDTQYF. This chain connects TRBV4-1 to TRBJ2-3; 7 nucleotides agree with TRBD2. The CDR3 length is 17 residues. J was trimmed by 2 bases and V by 5 bases; bases with no gene match: 13. Per the germline V gene, CDR1 is MGHRA and CDR2 is YSYEKL.

J is TRBJ1-4 and V is TRBV9; no clear D. The germline V gene encodes CDR1 SGDLS and CDR2 YYNGEE. The CDR3 consists of 15 residues. Trimming stripped 0 bases from V and 0 bases from J, with 6 bases between. The CDR3 region is CASSVGGTTNEKLFF. The CDR3 DNA reads as TGTGCCAGCAGCGTAGGCGGTACAACTAATGAAAAACTGTTTTTT.

The chain uses TRBV4-2 and TRBJ2-7; 11 bases are a match to TRBD1. V trimming: 4 bases; J trimming: 5 bases; junction bases outside the gene matches: 7. CDR1 LGHNA and CDR2 YNFKEQ come from the germline V gene. This CDR3 has 15 residues. The CDR3, as DNA: TGTGCCAGCAGCCTAGGACAGGGGGCTGCGGACGAGCAGTACTTC. It translates to CASSLGQGAADEQYF.

The chain employs TRBV5-1 and TRBJ1-2, with D perhaps matching TRBD1 (5 bases). This CDR3 spans 17 amino acids. CDR1 and CDR2 (germline): SGHRS, YFSETQ. V gave up 0 bases and J gave up 5 bases, with 20 bases separating them. The CDR3 DNA reads TGCGCCAGCAGCTTGGGAGTGGGCCGGCAGGGTGTATATGGCTACACCTTC. Residues: CASSLGVGRQGVYGYTF.

This clone has more than one count but fewer than ten. The CDR3 here is CASTRQLGTDTQYF. The DNA of the CDR3 is TGTGCCAGCACCCGACAGTTGGGCACAGATACGCAGTATTTT. This chain uses TRBV5-4 with TRBJ2-3; weak D call: TRBD1 (5 bases). The germline V gene has CDR1 SGHNT and CDR2 YYREEE (reference sequence). The CDR3 has 14 amino acids. The ends were cut back, 6 bases at V and 1 base at J, with 12 bases in the middle.

This clone came up a few times. The chain links TRBV6-6 to TRBJ1-5; 9 bases are a match to TRBD1. Germline V gene data show CDR1 as MNHNY and CDR2 as SVGAGI (reference sequence). With 6 bases clipped from V and 7 bases from J, the junction kept 7 bases outside the gene matches. CDR3 length equals 14 residues. The CDR3 here is CASRKDRGGQPQHF. The CDR3, as DNA: TGTGCCAGCAGGAAGGACAGGGGCGGCCAGCCCCAGCATTTT.

The V and J genes are TRBV19 and TRBJ1-2, with 8 bases that match TRBD1. The J segment lost 4 bases and the V segment lost 5 bases, leaving 9 bases of the junction unmatched. There are 15 residues in the CDR3. CDR1 and CDR2 (germline): LNHDA, SQIVND (reference sequence). CDR3 coding DNA: TGTGCCAGTAGTCCCTGGACAGGGACCGTCTATGGCTACACCTTC. Protein: CASSPWTGTVYGYTF.

The CDR3 protein is CASSLSGGPNEQFF. The CDR3 nucleotides read TGTGCCAGCAGTTTGTCAGGAGGGCCCAATGAGCAGTTCTTC. The chain recombines TRBV28 with TRBJ2-1, with a tentative D call TRBD2 (6 bases). The CDR3 is made up of 14 amino acids. The V end lost 3 bases, the J end lost 6 bases, and 12 bases lay between the germline ends. Germline loops: CDR1 MDHEN, CDR2 SYDVKM.

This chain links TRBV9 with TRBJ2-3, with unresolved D. The CDR3 totals 13 residues. V was clipped by 2 bases and J by 4 bases, with 8 bases between them. Germline CDR1 and CDR2: SGDLS and YYNGEE. CDR3 region: CASSVQVSDTQYF. CDR3 nucleotides: TGTGCCAGCAGCGTTCAGGTTTCAGATACGCAGTATTTT.

The rearrangement joins TRBV29-1 to TRBJ1-1, with a weak D call TRBD1 (5 bases). CDR3 length: 14 amino acids. Trimming stripped 7 bases from V and 2 bases from J, with 17 bases between. Germline V gene sequence: CDR1 SQVTM, CDR2 ANQGSEA. The CDR3 DNA is TGCAGCGGGACACGGGGGGTTCTAAACACTGAAGCTTTCTTT. It encodes CSGTRGVLNTEAFF.

This chain connects TRBV19 to TRBJ2-1; 12 nucleotides line up with TRBD1. CDR3 length: 16 residues. J was trimmed by 4 bases and V by 4 bases; bases with no gene match: 5. CDR1 is LNHDA and CDR2 is SQIVND in the germline V gene (reference sequence). CDR3 sequence (DNA): TGTGCCAGTAGTACCCTGGGACAGGGGGCTTACAATGAGCAGTTCTTC. It codes for CASSTLGQGAYNEQFF.

V and J are TRBV9 and TRBJ1-5, with TRBD1 identical over 10 bases. The CDR3 totals 20 residues. Germline-derived CDR1 and CDR2 are SGDLS and YYNGEE. V was clipped by 0 bases and J by 1 base; unmatched bases: 13. CDR3: CASSVAPGQGCPESNQPQHF. CDR3 coding DNA: TGTGCCAGCAGCGTAGCTCCGGGACAGGGGTGCCCGGAAAGCAATCAGCCCCAGCATTTT.

The gene calls are TRBV6-5 and TRBJ2-3; 8 bases line up with TRBD2. V dropped 6 bases and J dropped 1; count of bases not matched to a gene: 3. Germline V lookup: CDR1 MNHEY, CDR2 SVGAGI. The CDR3 loop spans 14 amino acids. CDR3 nucleotides: TGTGCCAGCAGAGCTAGCGGGCGCACAGATACGCAGTATTTT. This sequence encodes CASRASGRTDTQYF.

The chain couples TRBV7-6 to TRBJ2-1; TRBD2 agrees at 10 bases. The CDR3 consists of 17 residues. V was pared by 3 bases and J by 0 bases, with 5 bases of the junction left unmatched. The V gene's germline CDR1 is SGHVS and CDR2 FNYEAQ. CDR3 in DNA: TGTGCCAGCAGCTTGTCTAGCGGGAGCAGCTCCTACAATGAGCAGTTCTTC. Amino acid sequence: CASSLSSGSSSYNEQFF.

The DNA of the CDR3 is TGTGCCAGCAGCCGGACAGGGGCCAACTCCTACAATGAGCAGTTCTTC. It is translated as CASSRTGANSYNEQFF. The chain is built from TRBV6-6 and TRBJ2-1; the match to TRBD1 covers 9 bases. Germline V lookup: CDR1 MNHNY, CDR2 SVGAGI (reference sequence). This CDR3 is built from 16 residues. The J segment lost 0 bases and the V segment lost 6 bases, leaving 6 bases of the junction unmatched.

The rearrangement links TRBV29-1 to TRBJ2-5, with D tentatively TRBD1 (6 bases). The J call is uncertain, as TRBJ2-7 better fits the DNA end. CDR3 length: 13 amino acids. Germline CDR1 SQVTM, CDR2 ANQGSEA. This CDR3 is CSVGGHPSYEQYF. CDR3 nucleotide sequence: TGCAGCGTTGGGGGGCACCCTTCCTACGAGCAGTACTTC.

This clone occurred once. This sequence joins TRBV21-1 and TRBJ2-7; the table's D gene call, TRBD1, was not cross checked with the DNA. TRBV21-1 represents a pseudogene. This CDR3 comprises 18 residues. This chain's CDR3 is CASSRWGTGKTSSYEQYF. Written as DNA, the CDR3 is TGTGCCAGCAGCCGGTGGGGGACAGGCAAGACTAGCTCCTACGAGCAGTACTTC.

This chain connects TRBV28 to TRBJ1-2, with TRBD1 identical over 9 bases. Looked up from germline, CDR1 is MDHEN and CDR2 is SYDVKM. V lost 6 bases and J lost 8; bases outside the gene matches: 10. This CDR3 contains 14 residues. The CDR3, as DNA: TGTGCCAGCAGCCACAGGGGGCGAACGGGCGGCTACACCTTC. It translates to CASSHRGRTGGYTF.

The chain is built from TRBV6-1 and TRBJ2-7, with D possibly TRBD1 on 6 matching bases. The ends were cut back, 6 bases at V and 7 bases at J, with 19 bases in the middle. This CDR3 is built from 14 residues. CDR1 MNHNS and CDR2 SASEGT come from the germline V gene. CDR3 residues: CASSLGADYVEQYF. CDR3 DNA sequence: TGTGCCAGCAGCTTGGGGGCTGACTACGTGGAGCAGTACTTC.

V and J are TRBV19 and TRBJ2-1; D gene ambiguous. Trimming removed 3 bases at V and 9 bases at J, with 9 bases between. This CDR3 comprises 12 residues. Germline loops: CDR1 LNHDA, CDR2 SQIVND (reference sequence). CDR3 residues: CASSIEGGEQFF. CDR3 nucleotide sequence: TGTGCCAGTAGTATTGAAGGCGGTGAGCAGTTCTTC.

The chain combines TRBV27 with TRBJ1-2, with a weak D call TRBD1 (5 bases). CDR1 and CDR2 from the germline V gene are MNHEY and SMNVEV (reference sequence). V lost 11 bases to trimming and J lost 7 bases, with 23 bases between them. The CDR3 extends over 14 amino acids. CDR3 region: CASGGPELYGGYTF. The CDR3 DNA reads TGTGCCTCGGGGGGACCCGAATTATATGGTGGCTACACCTTC.

This sequence joins TRBV28 and TRBJ2-1; a possible D gene is TRBD1 (6 bases). CDR1 MDHEN and CDR2 SYDVKM come from the germline V gene. The V end lost 1 base, the J end lost 0 bases, and 10 bases lay between the germline ends. The CDR3 has 16 residues. CDR3 sequence reads: CASSLSADSSYNEQFF. The CDR3 DNA sequence: TGTGCCAGCAGTTTATCGGCGGACAGCTCCTACAATGAGCAGTTCTTC.

J is TRBJ1-2 and V is TRBV2, with 7 nucleotides matching TRBD1. The CDR3 consists of 15 residues. The V gene end was trimmed by 7 bases and the J gene end by 5 bases; junction bases not matched to a gene: 13. Germline CDR1 is SNHLY and CDR2 is FYNNEI. Written as DNA, the CDR3 is TGTGCCAGCACCCAAACCCGGACAGGTAGTTATGGCTACACCTTC. Its protein product is CASTQTRTGSYGYTF. Variable domain in full (rest from reference TRBV2 and TRBJ1-2): EPEVTQTPSHQVTQMGQEVILRCVPISNHLYFYWYRQILGQKVEFLVSFYNNEISEKSEIFDDQFSVERPDGSNFTLKIRSTKLEDSAMYFCASTQTRTGSYGYTFGSGTRLTVV.

J is TRBJ2-7 and V is TRBV2; 8 bases agree with TRBD2. J was trimmed by 0 bases and V by 8 bases; bases with no gene match: 6. The CDR3 consists of 14 residues. Germline assignment: CDR1 SNHLY and CDR2 FYNNEI. CDR3: CASGASGYSYEQYF. DNA for the CDR3: TGTGCCAGCGGGGCTAGCGGGTACTCCTACGAGCAGTACTTC.

The chain couples TRBV7-8 to TRBJ2-4; the D gene is possibly TRBD2 (7 bases). This CDR3 region has 17 residues. Trimming took off 5 bases at V and 0 bases at J, with 17 bases between the two ends. Per the germline V gene, CDR1 is SGHVS and CDR2 is FQNEAQ. CDR3 region: CASSPVRRGLAKNIQYF. CDR3 coding DNA: TGTGCCAGCAGCCCAGTTAGGCGGGGGCTAGCCAAAAACATTCAGTACTTC.

The chain employs TRBV6-5 and TRBJ2-2; 7 positions agree with TRBD1. The trim removed 4 bases at V and 0 bases at J, leaving 2 bases unmatched. Germline V gene sequence: CDR1 MNHEY, CDR2 SVGAGI. The CDR3 has 15 amino acids. DNA of the CDR3: TGTGCCAGCAGTTGGGGACAGACGAACACCGGGGAGCTGTTTTTT. This codes for CASSWGQTNTGELFF.

The rearrangement joins TRBV11-1 to TRBJ1-2; D might be TRBD1 (5 bases). CDR3 size: 12 residues. V was shortened by 5 bases and J by 2 bases, with 6 bases between the two germline ends. Germline V gene sequence: CDR1 SGHAT, CDR2 FQDESV (reference sequence). The CDR3 nucleotides read TGTGCCAGCAGCAAGGGGAACTATGGCTACACCTTC. Its protein product is CASSKGNYGYTF.

The CDR3 spells CASSLWGQATNEKLFF. The CDR3 nucleotides are TGTGCCAGCAGTTTATGGGGACAGGCCACTAATGAAAAACTGTTTTTT. The chain employs TRBV28 and TRBJ1-4; 8 bases line up with TRBD1. The CDR3 is 16 residues long. Trimming took 0 bases from V and 2 from J; bases not matched to a gene: 2. Germline V gene sequence: CDR1 MDHEN, CDR2 SYDVKM.

Points on this clone: Other DNA sequences in this specimen translate into the identical CDR3. This chain joins TRBV5-1 and TRBJ2-3; D uncertain. The V gene lost 3 bases and the J gene lost 0 bases, with 5 bases spanning the gap. Per germline, CDR1 SGHRS and CDR2 YFSETQ. The CDR3 has 13 residues. The CDR3 sequence: CASSSSSTDTQYF. CDR3 DNA sequence: TGCGCCAGCAGCTCCTCTAGCACAGATACGCAGTATTTT.

The genes are TRBV6-6 and TRBJ2-3, with 7 bases aligning to TRBD1. Germline values: CDR1 MNHNY, CDR2 SVGAGI (reference sequence). Losses at the gene ends were 6 bases for V and 5 bases for J; bases not matched to a gene: 8. The CDR3 has 14 residues. In DNA form, the CDR3 reads TGTGCCAGCAGAGACAGGGTTGCGATAGATACGCAGTATTTT. Protein sequence: CASRDRVAIDTQYF.